This T cell receptor (beta chain) was obtained from a study of blood T cell repertoires in COVID-19. Study context: The United States, Italy and Spain were the sources of the acute and convalescent COVID-19 samples. T cells, B-cell-depleted T cells, or PBMCs provided the cDNA or gDNA that served as material.

This CDR3 has 13 amino acids. Trimming cost V 3 bases and J 5 bases; bases outside gene matches: 1. Germline V gives CDR1 MNHEY, CDR2 SMNVEV (reference sequence). In the authors' methods: By means of reference gene primer amplification, nucleated cell counts were estimated. Sequenced by immunoSEQ multiplex PCR; TCRdb stores in-frame clones only, minus some. D and trimming were read from the DNA, whereas the V and J calls and clone size are those reported in that table. The repertoire consists of about 42,000 clones, with about 80% occurring once and the leading ten covering approximately 9%. Material for sequencing was peripheral blood. This chain uses TRBV27 with TRBJ1-2, with 9 bases fitting TRBD1. The receptor's source is a man aged 65-85 years with active or convalescent COVID-19. CDR3 amino acids: CASSLTGGYGYTF. The CDR3 nucleotides are TGTGCCAGCAGTTTGACAGGGGGTTATGGCTACACCTTC.